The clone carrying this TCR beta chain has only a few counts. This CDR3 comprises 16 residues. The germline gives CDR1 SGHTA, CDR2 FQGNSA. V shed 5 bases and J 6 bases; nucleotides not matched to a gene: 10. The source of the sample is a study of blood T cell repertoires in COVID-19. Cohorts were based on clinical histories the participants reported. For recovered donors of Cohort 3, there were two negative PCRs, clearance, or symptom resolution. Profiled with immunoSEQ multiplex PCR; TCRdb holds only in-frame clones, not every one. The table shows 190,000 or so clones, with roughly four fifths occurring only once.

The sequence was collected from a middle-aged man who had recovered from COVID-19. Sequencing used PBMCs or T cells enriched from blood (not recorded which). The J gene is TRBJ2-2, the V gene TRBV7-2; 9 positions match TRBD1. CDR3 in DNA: TGTGCCAGCAGCCCCGGGACAGGGTCGATCGCCGGGGAGCTGTTTTTT. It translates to CASSPGTGSIAGELFF.